These T cell receptor beta chains were read from a single sample in a study of shared clonotypes between healthy human individuals. Measured with immunoSEQ multiplex PCR; TCRdb has only the in-frame clones, and not every one. Here the sample spans 850,000 to 1,100,000 clones, 60% to 85% being singletons. Sequencing was carried out using memory CD4+ T cells from PBMCs. Source of these receptors: a man between 18 and 29 years old in good health. Some clones in this sample may be carry-over from other donors' samples. Both conserved end residues are part of each CDR3. D genes are given only for firm matches. Where a row states a size, it is once, few, many or the class of an expanded clone; other rows omit it.

cdr3_length d_call j_call clone_size v_call cdr3_nt cdr3_aa
12 - TRBJ2-7 - TRBV6-1 TGTGCCAGCAGGAGGGGTCTACCCGAGCAGTACTTC CASRRGLPEQYF
15 TRBD1 TRBJ1-4 - TRBV28 TGTGCCAGCAGTTTATCGGGACAGGGTCGAGAAAAACTGTTTTTT CASSLSGQGREKLFF
16 TRBD1 TRBJ2-7 - TRBV28 TGTGCCAGCAGCAGATTATTCAGGGACAGGGTCCACGAGCAGTACTTC CASSRLFRDRVHEQYF
16 - TRBJ1-4 - TRBV5-6 TGTGCCAGCAGCGCCCTGAGGCCAGCCCCTAATGAAAAACTGTTTTTT CASSALRPAPNEKLFF
15 - TRBJ2-3 - TRBV7-2 TGTGCCAGCAGCCCCCAGGGCGGGAGCACAGATACGCAGTATTTT CASSPQGGSTDTQYF
15 TRBD1 TRBJ2-5 once TRBV5-4 TGTGCCAGCAGCTTTAAAACAGGGGGTCAAGAGACCCAGTACTTC CASSFKTGGQETQYF
14 TRBD1 TRBJ2-7 - TRBV2 TGTGCCAGCAGCTTGACAGGGGGCTCCTACGAGCAGTACTTC CASSLTGGSYEQYF
18 TRBD1 TRBJ1-5 few TRBV19 TGTGCCAGTAGTATAGGTTACGAGGGGGCCGGTTACGTCCAGCCCCAGCATTTT CASSIGYEGAGYVQPQHF
14 - TRBJ2-3 - TRBV7-2 TGTGCCAGCAGCTTAAGGCCGGGCACAGATACGCAGTATTTT CASSLRPGTDTQYF
18 TRBD1 TRBJ2-7 - TRBV14 TGTGCCAGCAGCCAAGGGCTTCTCGCGGACAGGAGAAACTACGAGCAGTACTTC CASSQGLLADRRNYEQYF
12 - TRBJ2-5 few TRBV27 TGTGCCAGCAGTTTATTGGGGGAGACCCAGTACTTC CASSLLGETQYF
15 TRBD1 TRBJ2-7 - TRBV2 TGTGCCAGCACACCTTTAGGACAGGGTGCCTACGAGCAGTACTTC CASTPLGQGAYEQYF